This T cell receptor beta chain is from a study of cytomegalovirus exposure and HLA in healthy donors. Study in general: The approximately 120 validation repertoires used the same platform as the approximately 670 first-cohort repertoires, a later analysis reported.

For this clone: What it recognizes is unknown.

Overall study results and limits: Specificity for CMV antigens was confirmed in vitro for three of the CMV-associated chains.

The CDR3 runs to 14 residues. Germline V lookup: CDR1 MNHEY, CDR2 SMNVEV (reference sequence). Trimming removed 7 bases from V and 4 bases from J, with 13 bases in between. Profiling relied on immunoSEQ multiplex PCR, and the TCRdb table lists in-frame clones only, not all of them. The profile shows a few hundred thousand clones, roughly 90% of them singletons. The genes are TRBV27 and TRBJ2-2, with D possibly matching TRBD2 (5 bases). The receptor's source is a woman between 18 and 29 years old in good health and CMV-seronegative. Specimen: PBMCs. This CDR3 reads CASTVDWPTGELFF. CDR3 nucleotide sequence: TGTGCCAGCACTGTGGACTGGCCCACCGGGGAGCTGTTTTTT.